The clone carrying this T cell receptor beta chain was counted many times. Antigen: not known. The data were taken from a study of T-cell reconstitution after alpha-beta-depleted transplantation in children. Study-level points and caveats: Certain patients had high TCRbeta diversity at day 60, and it came from recipient T cells and thymic progenitors that survived. At one year after transplant, newly produced T cells mostly accounted for T-cell counts and diversity. Expanded clones from the graft, numbering several hundred, reportedly supplied alpha-beta T cells about two months after transplant.

For TCRbeta, the library was prepared with unique molecular identifiers. TCRdb re-called the PCR reads through MiXCR, storing one row per CDR3 protein. The sample has fewer than 500,000 distinct CDR3 sequences; around 46% are singletons. V lost 0 bases and J 4 bases, leaving 12 bases between the germline ends. This CDR3 has 14 amino acids. Germline CDR1 and CDR2: DFQATT and SNEGSKA (reference sequence). This chain connects TRBV20-1 to TRBJ1-1, with D uncertain. The TCR comes from a girl aged 2-10 years with aplastic anemia, due to receive a stem cell transplant. This material consisted of PBMCs, taken before TCRalphabeta/CD19-depleted stem cell transplant. The CDR3 bases are TGCAGTGCTAGAGAGACCCTGGAGGGCACTGAAGCTTTCTTT. This gives the protein CSARETLEGTEAFF.